This T cell receptor beta chain was profiled in a study of T-cell memory formation after mild COVID-19. General study results and limits: Memory sampled before infection contained some responding clones, suggesting cross-reactive memory joined. CD4+ bias marked clones expanding day 15 to 37, unlike balanced contracting clones. Proof of SARS-CoV-2 specificity was absent for the second-wave clones that crested on day 37.

Constant-segment primers served in 5'RACE that generated TCR alpha and TCR beta cDNA libraries bearing sample barcodes and UMIs. TCRdb called the 5' RACE reads again in MiXCR, with one record for every CDR3 protein. The table includes 190,000 or so distinct CDR3 sequences, around 21% detected once. Germline assignment: CDR1 SQVTM and CDR2 ANQGSEA. CDR3 length equals 13 residues. V shed 7 bases and J shed 5 bases, with 16 bases lying between them. Turning to this clonotype: Its antigen is unknown.

The clonotype was recovered from an adult woman who had mild COVID-19 (a few samples of this study predate the infection). Cell type and time point are not known. The chain combines TRBV29-1 with TRBJ2-3, with TRBD2 as a possible D gene (6 bases). The sample taken for sequencing was PBMCs or a T cell subset sorted from them (not recorded which). CDR3: CSADTPGVDTQYF. CDR3 DNA: TGCAGCGCCGACACACCGGGGGTAGATACGCAGTATTTT.